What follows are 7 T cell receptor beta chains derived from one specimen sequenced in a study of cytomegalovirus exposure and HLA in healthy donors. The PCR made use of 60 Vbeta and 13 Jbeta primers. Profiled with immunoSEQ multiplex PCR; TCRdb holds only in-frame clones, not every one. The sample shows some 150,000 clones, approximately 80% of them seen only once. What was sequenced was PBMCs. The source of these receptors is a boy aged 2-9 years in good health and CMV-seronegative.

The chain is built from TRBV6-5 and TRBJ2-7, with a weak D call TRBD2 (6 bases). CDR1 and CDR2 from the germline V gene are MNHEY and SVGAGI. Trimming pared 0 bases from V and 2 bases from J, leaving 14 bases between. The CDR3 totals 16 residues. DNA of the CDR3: TGTGCCAGCAGTTACTCAAGGAGCCGGACTACCTACGAGCAGTACTTC. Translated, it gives CASSYSRSRTTYEQYF.

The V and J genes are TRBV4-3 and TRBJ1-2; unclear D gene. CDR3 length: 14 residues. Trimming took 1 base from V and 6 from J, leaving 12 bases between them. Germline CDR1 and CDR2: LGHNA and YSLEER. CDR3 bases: TGCGCCAGCAGCCAAGGACGGGGTTGGAATGGCTACACCTTC. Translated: CASSQGRGWNGYTF.

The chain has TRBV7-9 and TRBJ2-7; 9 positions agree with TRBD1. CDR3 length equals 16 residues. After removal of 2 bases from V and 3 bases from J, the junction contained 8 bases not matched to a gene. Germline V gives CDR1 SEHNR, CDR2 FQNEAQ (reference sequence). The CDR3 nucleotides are TGTGCCAGCAGCTTAACACCGGGACAGGGTATCTACGAGCAGTACTTC. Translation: CASSLTPGQGIYEQYF.

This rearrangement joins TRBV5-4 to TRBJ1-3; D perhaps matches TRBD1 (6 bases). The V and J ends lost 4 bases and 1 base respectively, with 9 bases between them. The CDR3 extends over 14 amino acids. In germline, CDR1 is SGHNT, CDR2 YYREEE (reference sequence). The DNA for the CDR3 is TGTGCCAGCAGCCAACAGGGATCTGGAAACACCATATATTTT. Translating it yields CASSQQGSGNTIYF.

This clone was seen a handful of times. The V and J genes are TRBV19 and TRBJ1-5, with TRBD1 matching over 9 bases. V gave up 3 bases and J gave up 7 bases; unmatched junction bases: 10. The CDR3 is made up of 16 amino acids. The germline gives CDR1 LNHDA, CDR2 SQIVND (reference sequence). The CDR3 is CASSIGGQGSTQPQHF. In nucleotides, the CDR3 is TGTGCCAGTAGTATTGGAGGACAGGGGTCGACCCAGCCCCAGCATTTT.

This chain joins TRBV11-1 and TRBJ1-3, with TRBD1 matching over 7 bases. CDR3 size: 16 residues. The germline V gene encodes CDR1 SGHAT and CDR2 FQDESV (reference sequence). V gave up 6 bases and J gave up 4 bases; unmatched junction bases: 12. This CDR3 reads CASRPGTVSAGNTIYF. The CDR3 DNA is TGTGCCAGCAGACCCGGGACAGTCTCTGCGGGAAACACCATATATTTT.

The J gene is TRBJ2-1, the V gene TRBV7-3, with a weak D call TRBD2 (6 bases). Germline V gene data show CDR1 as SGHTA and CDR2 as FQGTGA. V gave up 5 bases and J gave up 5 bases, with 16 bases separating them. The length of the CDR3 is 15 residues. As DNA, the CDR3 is TGTGCCAGCAGCCCACGCGGGGCCGGTAACAATGAGCAGTTCTTC. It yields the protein CASSPRGAGNNEQFF.